This T cell receptor (beta chain) is from a study of shared clonotypes between healthy human individuals. In the study overall: The cohort comprised a couple of women and a few men. Their ages spanned 18 to 49 years.

Every donor was a Caucasian adult from Nashville, Tennessee. About 200 ng DNA, tens of thousands of T cell genomes, went into each sorted-subset replicate PCR. Original analysis: For the immunoSEQ data, sequences were junction-only without quality scores, so filtering differed. Method: immunoSEQ multiplex PCR; TCRdb's copy keeps in-frame clones and lacks some. V and J calls and clone size are given by that table; D and trimming were obtained from the DNA. The data hold about 380,000 clones, with around 96% observed a single time. The V end was cut by 6 bases, the J end by 4 bases, with 15 bases between. This CDR3 is 15 amino acids long. CDR1 and CDR2 from the germline V gene are MDHEN and SYDVKM.

V is TRBV28 and J is TRBJ2-2, with D tentatively TRBD1 or TRBD2 (5 bases each). The sequenced sample consisted of memory CD8+ T cells sorted from blood. The subset was: CD45RO+ cells pooled with CCR7-negative TemRA cells. This TCR was sampled from a man younger than 45 in good health. The CDR3 here is CASRSAGTTTGELFF. The CDR3 nucleotides are TGTGCCAGCAGATCAGCCGGGACGACCACCGGGGAGCTGTTTTTT.